Listed below are T cell receptor beta chains from one sample, sequenced in a study of cytomegalovirus exposure and HLA in healthy donors. Repertoires were generated with immunoSEQ multiplex PCR, while TCRdb's copy carries only in-frame clones and drops some. The profile shows about 160,000 clones, about three quarters of them singletons. The sequenced sample was PBMCs. The source of these receptors is a woman younger than 45 in good health and CMV-seronegative. CDR3s include the opening cysteine and the closing phenylalanine or tryptophan.

TRBJ1-5	TRBV29-1	CSVETGVNQPQHF
TRBJ2-1	TRBV7-2	CASSAGLVSSYNEQFF
TRBJ2-5	TRBV4-3	CASSQSVRDSETQYF
TRBJ2-3	TRBV4-1	CASSQDHDGGSTDTQYF
TRBJ2-1	TRBV7-9	CASSSSPGLADSYNEQFF
TRBJ1-5	TRBV6-1	CASSLLDSNQPQHF
TRBJ2-1	TRBV28	CASSLLLSSGGGNEQFF
TRBJ1-2	TRBV7-9	CASSLEGQGNNYGYTF
TRBJ1-6	TRBV6-5	CASSTGGENSPLHF
TRBJ1-4	TRBV6-4	CASSADRGEKLFF
TRBJ2-3	TRBV7-9	CSSSLATSVSTDTQYF
TRBJ2-7	TRBV9	CASSRDSASYEQYF
TRBJ1-1	TRBV7-9	CASSLIGGGDTEAFF
TRBJ1-5	TRBV6-5	CASSRGGGQPQHF
TRBJ2-1	TRBV4-3	CASSQEIGGDFHNEQFF
TRBJ2-3	TRBV30	CAGSALAGVVDTQYF
TRBJ2-1	TRBV4-2	CASRTLAGGYNEQFF
TRBJ2-7	TRBV7-6	CASSLASWASGSGIYEQYF
TRBJ2-3	TRBV7-8	CASSLGDLRSTDTQYF
TRBJ2-5	TRBV28	CASSSSTQQETQYF
TRBJ1-5	TRBV6-1	CASSDVSGAGPQHF
TRBJ2-5	TRBV28	CASSSRRGTQYF
TRBJ2-6	TRBV4-3	CASSQDGTGVAGANVLTF
TRBJ1-2	TRBV6-1	CASREEQKYGYTF
TRBJ2-1	TRBV5-4	CASSLEGGGSYNEQFF
-	TRBV6-6	CASSFDREAPHEQYF
-	TRBV15	CATNLGGLSEQYF
TRBJ1-1	TRBV29-1	CSVWTVNTEAFF
TRBJ2-1	TRBV5-1	CASSSTGDREWEQFF
TRBJ2-3	TRBV2	CASARTSGNTDTQYF
TRBJ1-3	TRBV6-5	CASSPTGGRGNTIYF
TRBJ2-2	TRBV6-5	CASTPGQITGELFF
TRBJ2-7	TRBV19	CASSMLRLPYEQYF
TRBJ2-5	TRBV2	CASSGAGETQYF
TRBJ2-3	TRBV18	CASSGTGETQYF
TRBJ2-7	TRBV28	CASSSGQDSYEQYF
TRBJ2-7	TRBV6-5	CASSSETSLPGEQYF
TRBJ2-1	TRBV30	CAWSAEDEQFF
TRBJ2-2	TRBV11-3	CASSLEGYRGDKNTGELFF
TRBJ2-3	TRBV19	CASSIEERSTDTQYF
TRBJ2-5	TRBV7-3	CASSLSSQRGETQYF
TRBJ2-5	TRBV5-6	CASSWSAGQETQYF
TRBJ1-2	TRBV5-4	CASSTGQGTYGYTF
TRBJ2-3	TRBV29-1	CSALKRDSSTDTQYF
TRBJ2-3	TRBV10-1	CASSEPGVQGPDTQYF
TRBJ1-3	TRBV5-1	CASSPGRDRGPGNTIYF
TRBJ1-2	TRBV7-9	CASRRPGQGSNGYTF
TRBJ1-1	TRBV7-3	CASSMTGTGDTEAFF
TRBJ2-6	TRBV5-5	CASSLWTGPKSGANVLTF
TRBJ2-1	TRBV27	CASSLTSENEQFF